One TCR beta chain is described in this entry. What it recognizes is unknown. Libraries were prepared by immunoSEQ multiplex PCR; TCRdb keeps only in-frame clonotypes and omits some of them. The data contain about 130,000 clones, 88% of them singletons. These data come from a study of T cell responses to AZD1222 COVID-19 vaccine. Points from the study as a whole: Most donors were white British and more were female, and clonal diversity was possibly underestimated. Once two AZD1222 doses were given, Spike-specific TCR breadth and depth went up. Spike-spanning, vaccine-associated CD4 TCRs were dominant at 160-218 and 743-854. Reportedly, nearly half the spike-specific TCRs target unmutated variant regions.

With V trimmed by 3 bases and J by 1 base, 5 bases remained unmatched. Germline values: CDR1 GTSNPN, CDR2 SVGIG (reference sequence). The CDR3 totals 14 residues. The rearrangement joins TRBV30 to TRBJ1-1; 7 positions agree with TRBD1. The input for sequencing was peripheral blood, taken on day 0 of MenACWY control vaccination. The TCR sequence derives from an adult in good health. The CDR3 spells CAWSLRDRNTEAFF. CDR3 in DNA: TGTGCCTGGAGCCTCCGGGACAGGAACACTGAAGCTTTCTTT.